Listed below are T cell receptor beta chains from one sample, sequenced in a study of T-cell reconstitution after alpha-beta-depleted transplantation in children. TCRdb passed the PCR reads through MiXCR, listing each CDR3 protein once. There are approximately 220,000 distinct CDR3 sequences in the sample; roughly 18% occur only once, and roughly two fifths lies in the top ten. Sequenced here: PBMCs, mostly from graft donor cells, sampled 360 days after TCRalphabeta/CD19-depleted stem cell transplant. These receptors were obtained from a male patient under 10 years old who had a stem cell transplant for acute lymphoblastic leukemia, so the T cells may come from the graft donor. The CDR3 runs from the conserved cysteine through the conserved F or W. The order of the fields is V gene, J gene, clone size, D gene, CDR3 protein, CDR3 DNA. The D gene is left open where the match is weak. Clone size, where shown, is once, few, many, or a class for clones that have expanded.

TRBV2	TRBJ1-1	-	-	CASTTNTEAFF	TGTGCCAGCACCACCAACACTGAAGCTTTCTTT
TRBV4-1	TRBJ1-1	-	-	CASRGQEYTEAFF	TGCGCCAGCAGAGGGCAGGAATACACTGAAGCTTTCTTT
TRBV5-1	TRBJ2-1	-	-	CASIPLGSAVDEQFF	TGCGCCAGCATCCCGCTCGGGTCCGCTGTCGATGAGCAGTTCTTC
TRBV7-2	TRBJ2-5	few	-	CASSLTSPEETQYF	TGTGCCAGCAGCTTAACGAGCCCTGAGGAGACCCAGTACTTC
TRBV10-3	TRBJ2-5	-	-	CAISGNLDKTQYF	TGTGCCATCAGTGGGAACTTGGACAAGACCCAGTACTTC
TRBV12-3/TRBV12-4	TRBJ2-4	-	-	CASSFGRLNRHQNIQYF	TGTGCCAGCAGTTTCGGGCGGTTGAACCGGCACCAAAACATTCAGTACTTC
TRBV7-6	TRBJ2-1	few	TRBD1	CASSLIWDSVYNEQFF	TGTGCCAGCAGCTTAATTTGGGACAGCGTCTACAATGAGCAGTTCTTC
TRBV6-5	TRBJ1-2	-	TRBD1	CASSYLRLGQGSYGYTF	TGTGCCAGCAGTTACCTGAGATTGGGACAGGGATCCTATGGCTACACCTTC
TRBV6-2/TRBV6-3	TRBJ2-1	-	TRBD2	CAGAGDDNEQFF	TGTGCCGGAGCGGGAGACGACAATGAGCAGTTCTTC
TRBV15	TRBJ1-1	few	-	CATGLDRGTEAFF	TGTGCCACCGGGTTAGACAGAGGGACTGAAGCTTTCTTT
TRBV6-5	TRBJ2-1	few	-	CASSYSGLGREKYNEQFF	TGTGCCAGCAGTTATTCGGGGCTGGGCAGGGAGAAATACAATGAGCAGTTCTTC
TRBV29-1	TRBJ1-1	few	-	CSAGTKPLTEAFF	TGCAGCGCCGGGACGAAACCACTGACTGAAGCTTTCTTT
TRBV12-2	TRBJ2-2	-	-	CASPNGELFF	TGTGCAAGTCCGAACGGGGAGCTGTTTTTT
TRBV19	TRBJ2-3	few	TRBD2	CASSIGRESTDTQYF	TGTGCCAGTAGTATTGGGCGGGAGAGCACAGATACGCAGTATTTT